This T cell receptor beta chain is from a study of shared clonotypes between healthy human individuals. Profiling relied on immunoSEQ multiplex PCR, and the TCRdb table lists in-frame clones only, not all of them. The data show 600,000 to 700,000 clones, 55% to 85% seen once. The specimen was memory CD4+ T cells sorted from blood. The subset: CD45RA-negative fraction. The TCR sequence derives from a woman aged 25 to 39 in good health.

This CDR3 is CASSIWGRDYEQYF. CDR3 in DNA: TGTGCCAGCAGTATATGGGGGAGGGACTACGAGCAGTACTTC. The chain recombines TRBV7-9 with TRBJ2-7; TRBD2 matches at 7 bases. This CDR3 has 14 residues. The germline V gene encodes CDR1 SEHNR and CDR2 FQNEAQ (reference sequence). V gave up 6 bases and J gave up 3 bases; unmatched junction bases: 8.